This T cell receptor (beta chain) stems from a study of beta chain features in type 1 diabetes. Study-level points and caveats: Any role of HLA type in TCRB rearrangement remained unresolved here. Significant though moderate, a shortening of TCRB CDR3s appeared in all four CD4+ subsets of Type 1 diabetes patients. Equally in patients and controls, shorter templates might have been favored by PCR.

Since all of the isolated RNA was reverse transcribed, expressed TCRB transcripts were what got sequenced. The protocol was immunoSEQ multiplex PCR, while the TCRdb copy is restricted to in-frame clones and leaves out a portion. The data contain 680,000 or so clones, roughly 16% of them singletons. Regarding this clone: The antigen is undetermined. This specimen includes other DNA sequences encoding the same CDR3.

The length of the CDR3 is 13 residues. After removal of 6 bases from V and 2 bases from J, the junction contained 3 bases not matched to a gene. Per the germline V gene, CDR1 is KGHSH and CDR2 is LQKENI. This rearrangement joins TRBV18 to TRBJ1-2, with TRBD1 identical over 7 bases. Sample: naive CD4+ T cells from blood. The origin of this receptor is a man between 18 and 35 years old in good health. As DNA, the CDR3 is TGTGCCAGCTCGCCGGGACAGAACTATGGCTACACCTTC. Its translation: CASSPGQNYGYTF.